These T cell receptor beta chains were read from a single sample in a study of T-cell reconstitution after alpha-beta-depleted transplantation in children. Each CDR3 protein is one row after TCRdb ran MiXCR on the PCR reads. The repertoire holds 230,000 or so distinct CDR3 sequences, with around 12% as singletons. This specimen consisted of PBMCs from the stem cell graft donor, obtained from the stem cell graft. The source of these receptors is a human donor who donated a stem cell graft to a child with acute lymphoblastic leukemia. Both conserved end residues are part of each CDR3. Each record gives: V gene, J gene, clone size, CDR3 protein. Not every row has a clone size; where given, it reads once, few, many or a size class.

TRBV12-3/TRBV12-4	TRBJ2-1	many	CASRSTASGKIYNEQFF
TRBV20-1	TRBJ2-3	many	CSAEQGWDTQYF
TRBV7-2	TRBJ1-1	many	CASSLWGSNTEAFF
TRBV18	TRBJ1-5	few	CASSPQGFDNQPQHF
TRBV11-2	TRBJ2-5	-	CASSLTPDSLTQYF
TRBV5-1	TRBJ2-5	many	CASSLQGAETQYF
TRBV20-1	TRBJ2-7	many	CSARDSGGTDEQYF
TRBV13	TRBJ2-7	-	CASSSRQYEQYF
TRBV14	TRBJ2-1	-	CASSRSGTGGYNEQFF
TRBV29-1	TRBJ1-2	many	CSVDCRAGPDYGYTF
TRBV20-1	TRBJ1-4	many	CSARDPSKGEKLFF
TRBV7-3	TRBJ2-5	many	CASSASVQETQYF
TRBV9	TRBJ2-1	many	CASSVSWTSGGNEQFF
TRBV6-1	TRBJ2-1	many	CASTPGTGGWTSSYNEQFF
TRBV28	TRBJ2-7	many	CACRAGPHEQYF
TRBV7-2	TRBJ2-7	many	CASSLGSGRYEQYF
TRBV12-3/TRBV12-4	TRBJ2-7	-	CASSSPGQLLSYEQYF
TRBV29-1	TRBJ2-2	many	CSAPQGSAGELFF
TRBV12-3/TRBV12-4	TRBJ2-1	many	CASSLAQRLSSYNEQFF
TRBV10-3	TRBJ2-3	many	CAISDERGADTQYF
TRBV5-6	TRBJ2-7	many	CASSFRDRGLYEQYF
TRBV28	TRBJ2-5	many	CASSRNRGQETQYF
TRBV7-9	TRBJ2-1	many	CASSSDSGTGVYNEQFF
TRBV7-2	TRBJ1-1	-	CASIRLAEFETEAFF
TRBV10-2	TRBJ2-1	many	CASSERQGNEQFF
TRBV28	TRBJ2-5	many	CASSLILRGREETQYF